This T cell receptor beta chain emerged from a study of human CD8 memory T cell subsets. Whole-study results and caveats: Diversity in stem-like memory and precursor exhausted T cells was similarly high, unlike effector memory cells.

A remark on this clonotype: Its specificity is unknown.

Researchers made TCR beta libraries via UMI-labeled 5' RACE. One entry per CDR3 protein, without DNA, is what TCRdb gives after re-calling the 5' RACE reads. This table lists about 10,000 distinct CDR3 sequences. Enriched by negative magnetic separation, total CD8+ T cells were obtained. Per the germline V gene, CDR1 is SEHNR and CDR2 is FQNEAQ (reference sequence). The CDR3 runs to 15 residues. The receptor's source is a human donor in good health. Source material: CD8+ T cells from PBMCs. The J gene is TRBJ2-7, the V gene TRBV7-9. CDR3 sequence reads: CASSFVEGPSYEQYF.